The sequence of this T cell receptor beta chain was determined in a study of cytomegalovirus exposure and HLA in healthy donors. These donors were members of the 120-subject validation cohort, a group separate from the approximately 670-subject first cohort. In germline, CDR1 is SGHAT, CDR2 FQNNGV. V was cut by 5 bases and J by 5 bases, with 15 bases left in between. The CDR3 contains 15 residues. Method: immunoSEQ multiplex PCR; TCRdb's copy keeps in-frame clones and lacks some. The sample has around 300,000 clones; 65% to 90% are singletons. The V and J genes are TRBV11-2 and TRBJ1-4, with D unresolved. Sequencing was performed on PBMCs. This TCR was recovered from a woman aged 18-35 years in good health and CMV-seronegative. CDR3 coding DNA: TGTGCCAGCAGCCACCTAGCAGGAATCAATGAAAAACTGTTTTTT. It yields the protein CASSHLAGINEKLFF.